The 20 T cell receptor beta chains reported below all come from one sample, sequenced in a study of T cell responses to AZD1222 COVID-19 vaccine. Only in-frame clones appear in the TCRdb table, and some are missing; sequencing was by immunoSEQ multiplex PCR. This sample carries more than 85,000 clones, about 87% of them seen once, and the ten largest clones take about 1.6%. This specimen consisted of peripheral blood, obtained on day 0 of AZD1222 vaccination. All receptors derive from an adult in good health.

This chain links TRBV27 with TRBJ2-7; no reliable D call. CDR3 length equals 13 residues. Per germline, CDR1 MNHEY and CDR2 SMNVEV (reference sequence). V was pared by 8 bases and J by 0 bases, with 11 bases between. For the CDR3, the DNA is TGTGCCAGCGCGCTGGCAGACTCCTACGAGCAGTACTTC. Encoded protein: CASALADSYEQYF.

The chain links TRBV4-1 to TRBJ1-2, with D hard to call. This CDR3 spans 15 amino acids. Trimming removed 3 bases from V and 5 bases from J, with 16 bases in between. Germline values: CDR1 MGHRA, CDR2 YSYEKL. CDR3 protein: CASSHLDLTPYGYTF. The CDR3 region has the DNA TGCGCCAGCAGCCACCTCGACCTTACCCCTTATGGCTACACCTTC.

The chain uses TRBV5-1 and TRBJ2-1; D unresolved. This CDR3 is 15 amino acids long. From germline, CDR1 is SGHRS and CDR2 YFSETQ. The ends were cut back, 4 bases at V and 8 bases at J, with 19 bases in the middle. The CDR3 spells CASSPVTLLSHEQFF. The CDR3 bases are TGCGCCAGCAGCCCCGTAACCCTTCTTTCCCATGAGCAGTTCTTC.

The chain joins TRBV2 to TRBJ1-2; 7 bases agree with TRBD1. This CDR3 region has 14 residues. J was trimmed by 3 bases and V by 6 bases; bases with no gene match: 7. Germline-derived CDR1 and CDR2 are SNHLY and FYNNEI. This CDR3 is CASRPGQRDYGYTF. Here the CDR3 DNA reads TGTGCCAGCAGACCGGGACAGAGGGACTATGGCTACACCTTC.

A remark on this clone: The same CDR3 can be traced to other DNA sequences in this sample. This chain uses TRBV29-1 with TRBJ1-1; 7 bases are a match to TRBD1. V trimming: 6 bases; J trimming: 3 bases; junction bases outside the gene matches: 4. The germline V gene encodes CDR1 SQVTM and CDR2 ANQGSEA. This CDR3 region has 12 residues. CDR3 DNA sequence: TGCAGCGTGGACAGGCGGGACACTGAAGCTTTCTTT. Translating it yields CSVDRRDTEAFF.

V gene TRBV19 combines with J gene TRBJ1-1; D is uncertain. This CDR3 region has 14 residues. V was cut by 5 bases and J by 5 bases, with 15 bases left in between. Germline V gives CDR1 LNHDA, CDR2 SQIVND (reference sequence). CDR3 nucleotide sequence: TGTGCCAGTAGTCTACGGGGAGAGTTGACTGAAGCTTTCTTT. It is translated as CASSLRGELTEAFF.

This chain connects TRBV6-4 to TRBJ2-3; D is ambiguous. Germline V gives CDR1 MRHNA, CDR2 SNTAGT. There are 14 residues in the CDR3. V lost 3 bases and J 2 bases, leaving 9 bases between the germline ends. The CDR3 spells CASSEQQTTDTQYF. DNA for the CDR3: TGTGCCAGCAGTGAGCAACAGACCACAGATACGCAGTATTTT.

Written as DNA, the CDR3 is TGTGCCTGGAATCCGTGGGGACAGGGAAAAGGAGACTATGGCTACACCTTC. Translation: CAWNPWGQGKGDYGYTF. The chain has TRBV30 and TRBJ1-2; TRBD1 aligns across 9 bases. The germline gives CDR1 GTSNPN, CDR2 SVGIG (reference sequence). With 4 bases clipped from V and 3 bases from J, the junction kept 15 bases outside the gene matches. CDR3 size: 17 residues.

This clone appeared once. The rearrangement joins TRBV15 to TRBJ2-7, with a tentative D call TRBD2 (5 bases). Per germline, CDR1 LNHNV and CDR2 YYDKDF (reference sequence). V lost 0 bases, J lost 2 bases, and 11 bases lay in between. This CDR3 comprises 15 residues. The DNA of the CDR3 is TGTGCCACCAGCAGAGATCCGGGAATTACCTACGAGCAGTACTTC. This codes for CATSRDPGITYEQYF.

J is TRBJ1-1 and V is TRBV6-5, with D unclear. The germline V gene encodes CDR1 MNHEY and CDR2 SVGAGI. CDR3 length equals 11 residues. V was trimmed by 10 bases and J by 1 base, leaving 7 bases between them. CDR3 sequence (DNA): TGTGCCACCCGGGGGAACACTGAAGCTTTCTTT. Translating it yields CATRGNTEAFF.

The J gene is TRBJ2-2, the V gene TRBV5-1; no definite D call. The CDR3 extends over 16 amino acids. In germline, CDR1 is SGHRS, CDR2 YFSETQ. V was pared by 5 bases and J by 10 bases, with 24 bases between. The CDR3 spells CASRTRGSANSEELFF. Here the CDR3 DNA reads TGCGCCAGCAGGACCCGCGGCAGCGCTAATTCTGAGGAGCTGTTTTTT.

This clone was seen only a few times. Other DNA sequences in the same sample also yield this CDR3. This chain links TRBV20-1 with TRBJ1-1; D not certain. CDR1 DFQATT and CDR2 SNEGSKA come from the germline V gene (reference sequence). The CDR3 sequence is 11 residues long. The germline V and J ends were trimmed by 1 base and 3 bases, with 3 bases remaining between them. The CDR3 coding sequence is TGCAGTGCTAGAGTCGACACTGAAGCTTTCTTT. Amino acid sequence: CSARVDTEAFF.

The V call is TRBV7-8, the J call TRBJ1-6; TRBD1 is a possible D gene (6 bases). The V end lost 4 bases, the J end lost 0 bases, and 16 bases lay between the germline ends. Germline CDR1 and CDR2: SGHVS and FQNEAQ. The CDR3 consists of 18 residues. CDR3 amino acids: CASSSLGGAVSYNSPLHF. Here the CDR3 DNA reads TGTGCCAGCAGCTCCCTCGGGGGGGCGGTCTCCTATAATTCACCCCTCCACTTT. Variable domain in full (rest from reference TRBV7-8 and TRBJ1-6): GAGVSQSPRYKVAKRGQDVALRCDPISGHVSLFWYQQALGQGPEFLTYFQNEAQLDKSGLPSDRFFAERPEGSVSTLKIQRTQQEDSAVYLCASSSLGGAVSYNSPLHFGNGTRLTVT.

The chain has TRBV3-1 (or the pseudogene TRBV3-2) and TRBJ2-7; D gene uncertain. The CDR3 is made up of 15 amino acids. V lost 4 bases to trimming and J lost 5 bases, with 18 bases between them. CDR1 LGHDT and CDR2 YNNKEL come from the germline V gene (reference sequence). The CDR3 DNA follows: TGTGCCAGCAGCCTCCTTCCCCTCCCCAGTAACGAGCAGTACTTC. It yields the protein CASSLLPLPSNEQYF.

CDR3 region: CASSLGGVVSEQFF. The CDR3 coding sequence is TGTGCCAGCAGCTTAGGAGGGGTCGTCAGTGAGCAGTTCTTC. The chain is built from TRBV7-2 and TRBJ2-1; D possibly matches TRBD1 or TRBD2 (5 bases each). The ends were cut back, 1 base at V and 9 bases at J, with 13 bases in the middle. The CDR3 is 14 residues long. CDR1 SGHTA and CDR2 FQGNSA come from the germline V gene.

The J gene is TRBJ2-5, the V gene TRBV24-1, with 8 bases aligning to TRBD1. CDR1 KGHDR and CDR2 SFDVKD come from the germline V gene. The CDR3 runs to 16 residues. Trimming removed 3 bases from V and 5 bases from J; junction bases left unmatched: 10. The CDR3 region has the DNA TGTGCCACCAGTGATCCAGGGGGCCTACCGGGGGAGACCCAGTACTTC. This encodes CATSDPGGLPGETQYF.

This rearrangement joins TRBV10-3 to TRBJ1-2; the match to TRBD1 covers 10 bases. This CDR3 is built from 18 residues. V was clipped by 3 bases and J by 0 bases; unmatched bases: 10. The germline CDR1 and CDR2 sequences are ENHRY and SYGVKD. The CDR3 spells CAISEGGIGTGANYGYTF. Written as DNA, the CDR3 is TGTGCCATCAGTGAAGGCGGAATCGGGACAGGGGCTAACTATGGCTACACCTTC.

This CDR3 is CASSLTPGTDKPKAFF. The CDR3, as DNA: TGTGCCAGCTCGCTCACCCCCGGGACAGACAAGCCTAAAGCTTTCTTT. The chain employs TRBV18 and TRBJ1-1, with 7 bases fitting TRBD1. V lost 6 bases to trimming and J lost 9 bases; unmatched junction nucleotides: 19. The V gene's germline CDR1 is KGHSH and CDR2 LQKENI. The CDR3 is 16 amino acids.

This chain uses TRBV6-1 with TRBJ2-2; maybe TRBD1 (5 bases). The germline gives CDR1 MNHNS, CDR2 SASEGT. CDR3 length: 17 amino acids. The V end was cut by 2 bases, the J end by 6 bases, with 19 bases between. CDR3 coding DNA: TGTGCCAGCAGTGAAATACGGAGTAGCAGGGCCTCCGGGGAGCTGTTTTTT. This translates into CASSEIRSSRASGELFF.

V is TRBV4-1 and J is TRBJ2-7; the D gene is possibly TRBD2 (6 bases). Trimming left V 1 base short and J 4 bases short, with 14 bases between. CDR1 and CDR2 (germline): MGHRA, YSYEKL. The CDR3 contains 15 residues. The CDR3 reads CASSQATWAGYEQYF. As DNA, the CDR3 is TGCGCCAGCAGCCAAGCGACATGGGCGGGGTACGAGCAGTACTTC.